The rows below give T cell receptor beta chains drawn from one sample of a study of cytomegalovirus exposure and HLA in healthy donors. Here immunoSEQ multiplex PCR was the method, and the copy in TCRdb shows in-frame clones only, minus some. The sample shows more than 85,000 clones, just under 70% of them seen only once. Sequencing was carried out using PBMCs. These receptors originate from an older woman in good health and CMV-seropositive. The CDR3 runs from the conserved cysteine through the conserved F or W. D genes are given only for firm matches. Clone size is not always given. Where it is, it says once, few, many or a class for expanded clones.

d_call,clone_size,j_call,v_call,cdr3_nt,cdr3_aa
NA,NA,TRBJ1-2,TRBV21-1,TGTGCCAGCAGCAACCCGACAGGGTGCAACTATGGCTACACCTTC,CASSNPTGCNYGYTF
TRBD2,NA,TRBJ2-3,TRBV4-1,TGCGCCAGCAGCCTTCGGACTAGCGGGGCCACAGATACGCAGTATTTT,CASSLRTSGATDTQYF
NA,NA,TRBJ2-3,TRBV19,TGTGCCGCCAGGTTCCAGCAGGATGCCACAGATACGCAGTATTTT,CAARFQQDATDTQYF
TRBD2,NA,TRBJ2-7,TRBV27,TGTGCCAGCACCTTCCCAACAGCGGAGGGAGGGCACGAGCAGTACTTC,CASTFPTAEGGHEQYF
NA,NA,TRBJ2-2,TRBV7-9,TGTGCCAGCAGCGTAGGGGGGACAGCGAACACCGGGGAGCTGTTTTTT,CASSVGGTANTGELFF
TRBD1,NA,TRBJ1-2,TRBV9,TGTGCCAGCAGCCCAGGACAGGGGAACTATGGCTACACCTTC,CASSPGQGNYGYTF
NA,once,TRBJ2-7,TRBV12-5,TGTGCTAGTGGCCGCGACAGCTACGAGCAGTACTTC,CASGRDSYEQYF
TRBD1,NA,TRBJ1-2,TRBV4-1,TGCGCCAGCAGCGCCCGGGACAGGAGCTATGGCTACACCTTC,CASSARDRSYGYTF
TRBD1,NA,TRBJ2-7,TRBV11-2,TGTGCCAGCAGCTTAACGGGACAGGGGGCGGGAGAGCAGTACTTC,CASSLTGQGAGEQYF
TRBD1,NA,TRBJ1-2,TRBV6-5,TGTGCCAGCATGAGACAGGGAGCTTATGGCTACACCTTC,CASMRQGAYGYTF
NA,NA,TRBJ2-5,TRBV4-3,TGCGCCAGCAGCGTACAGCTGTACCAAGAGACCCAGTACTTC,CASSVQLYQETQYF
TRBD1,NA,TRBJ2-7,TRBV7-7,TGTGCTAGCAGCCCTGGACAGGGAAGCTCCTACGAGCAGTACTTC,CASSPGQGSSYEQYF
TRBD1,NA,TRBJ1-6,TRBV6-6,TGTGCCAGTATTATGGGGCAGGGGGATTCTTCACCCCTCCACTTT,CASIMGQGDSSPLHF
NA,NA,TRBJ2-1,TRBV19,TGTGCCAGTACTGTACAGGGCTCGTCCTACAATGAGCAGTTCTTC,CASTVQGSSYNEQFF
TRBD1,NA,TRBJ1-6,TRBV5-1,TGCGCCAGCAGGTCGACAGGGGATTCACCCCTCCACTTT,CASRSTGDSPLHF
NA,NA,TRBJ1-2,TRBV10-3,TGTGCCATCAGTGAGCGGGATGGAGGTCATGGCTACACCTTC,CAISERDGGHGYTF
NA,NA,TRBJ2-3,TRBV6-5,TGTGCCAGCAGTTACCTGGGGGGAGATACGCAGTATTTT,CASSYLGGDTQYF
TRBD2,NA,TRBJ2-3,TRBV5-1,TGCGCCAGCAGCTTGGACGGCGGGGGGGCTACAGATACGCAGTATTTT,CASSLDGGGATDTQYF
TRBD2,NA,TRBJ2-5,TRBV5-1,TGCGCCAGCAGCTCAGGGACCAGCGGGGCAGGAGAGACCCAGTACTTC,CASSSGTSGAGETQYF
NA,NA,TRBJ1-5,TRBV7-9,TGTGCCAGCAGCCCCTGGGGGGGCGCAGATCAGCCCCAGCATTTT,CASSPWGGADQPQHF
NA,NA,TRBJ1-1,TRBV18,TGTGCCAGCTCACCGCTGGACAGATCGAACACTGAAGCTTTCTTT,CASSPLDRSNTEAFF
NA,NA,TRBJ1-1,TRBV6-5,TGTGCCAGCAGTTCTCGGGTGCTAAACACTGAAGCTTTCTTT,CASSSRVLNTEAFF
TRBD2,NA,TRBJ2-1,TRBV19,TGTGCCAGTAGTACGGGAGGGACTTTCAACAATGAGCAGTTCTTC,CASSTGGTFNNEQFF
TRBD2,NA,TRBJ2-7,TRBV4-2,TGTGCCAGCAGCCAAGGGCCCCCAAGCGGGGGATACGAGCAGTACTTC,CASSQGPPSGGYEQYF
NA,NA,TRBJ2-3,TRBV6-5,TGTGCCAGCAGTTACTCGAGAAGCGGCACAGATACGCAGTATTTT,CASSYSRSGTDTQYF
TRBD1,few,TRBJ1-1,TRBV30,TGTGCCTGGAGTGTTAAAGGGGGCAAGAACACTGAAGCTTTCTTT,CAWSVKGGKNTEAFF
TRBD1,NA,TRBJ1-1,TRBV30,TGTGCCTGGAGGGGGGACAGCTCTTACCGGGAAGCTTTCTTT,CAWRGDSSYREAFF
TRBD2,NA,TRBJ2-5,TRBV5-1,TGCGCCAGCAGCGGCGGTAGCGGGGGTCAAGAGACCCAGTACTTC,CASSGGSGGQETQYF
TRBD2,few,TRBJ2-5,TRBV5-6,TGTGCCAGCAGCTTCAGGACTAGCGGACCTTCGGAGACCCAGTACTTC,CASSFRTSGPSETQYF
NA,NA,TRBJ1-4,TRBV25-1,TGTGCCAGCAGACAGGGAAGCGAAGAAAAACTGTTTTTT,CASRQGSEEKLFF
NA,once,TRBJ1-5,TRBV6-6,TGTGCCAGCACTATTAATGGCAATCAGCCCCAGCATTTT,CASTINGNQPQHF
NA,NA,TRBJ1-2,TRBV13,TGTGCCAGCGTGGATAGGGGGAACTATGGCTACACCTTC,CASVDRGNYGYTF
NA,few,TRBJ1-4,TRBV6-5,TGTGCCAGCAGTTACTCGACCAGCCTGGGCGAAAAACTGTTTTTT,CASSYSTSLGEKLFF
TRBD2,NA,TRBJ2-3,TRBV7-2,TGTGCCAGCAGCCCCCGGGAGGGGCGCACAGATACGCAGTATTTT,CASSPREGRTDTQYF
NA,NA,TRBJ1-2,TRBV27,TGTGCCAGCAGTTTACCAGCCGGGGGAAACTATGGCTACACCTTC,CASSLPAGGNYGYTF
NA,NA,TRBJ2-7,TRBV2,TGTGCCAGCACCCCGGGGACCTACGAGCAGTACTTC,CASTPGTYEQYF
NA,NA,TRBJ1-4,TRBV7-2,TGTGCCAGCAGCTTACTTGCAGGGGTGGCAACTAATGAAAAACTGTTTTTT,CASSLLAGVATNEKLFF
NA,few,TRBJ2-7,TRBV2,TGTGCCAGCGAAGAAAATATCATACTCTACGAGCAGTACTTC,CASEENIILYEQYF
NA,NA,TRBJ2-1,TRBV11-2,TGTGCCAGCAGCTCCTCATCCCCTAGCTCCTACAATGAGCAGTTCTTC,CASSSSSPSSYNEQFF
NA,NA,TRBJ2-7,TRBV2,TGTGCCAGCAGTGAGGAGTTCAGCGAGCAGTACTTC,CASSEEFSEQYF
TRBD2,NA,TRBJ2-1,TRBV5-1,TGCGCCAGCAGTCGAAGCGGGGGAGGCTACAATGAGCAGTTCTTC,CASSRSGGGYNEQFF
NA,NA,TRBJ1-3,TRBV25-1,TGTGCCAGCAGAGGACCGGGAGGAAACACCATATATTTT,CASRGPGGNTIYF
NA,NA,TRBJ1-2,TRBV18,TGTGCCAGTTATGAGAACTATGGCTACACCTTC,CASYENYGYTF
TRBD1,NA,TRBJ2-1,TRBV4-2,TGTGCCAGCAGCCAAGATGGGACAGTGCTCTCCTACAATGAGCAGTTCTTC,CASSQDGTVLSYNEQFF
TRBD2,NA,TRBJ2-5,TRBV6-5,TGTGCCAGCAGTTACTCGATCGGCGGGGGGTGGGAGACCCAGTACTTC,CASSYSIGGGWETQYF
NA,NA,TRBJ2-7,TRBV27,TGTGCCAGCAGACTACGGGACACTACCTACGAGCAGTACTTC,CASRLRDTTYEQYF
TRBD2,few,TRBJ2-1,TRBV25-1,TGTGCCAGCAGTGAATTCGGGGGGGTGAGCTCCTACAATGAGCAGTTCTTC,CASSEFGGVSSYNEQFF